The clone carrying this TCR beta chain is a singleton in its sample. What it binds is not known. These data originate in a study of cytomegalovirus exposure and HLA in healthy donors. Vbeta (60) and Jbeta (13) primers were used in the PCR. Assay: immunoSEQ multiplex PCR; the TCRdb copy retains only in-frame clones and omits some. The sample yields roughly 120,000 clones, 75% to 85% seen once. The CDR3 runs 13 residues. Germline values: CDR1 KGHSH, CDR2 LQKENI. Trimming took 6 bases from V and 4 from J, leaving 10 bases between them. Points from the study as a whole: Specificity of a few CMV-associated chains for CMV antigens was verified in vitro. Several top significant clusters appeared, in a later analysis, to be linked to common viral pathogens. TCR association rates varied by HLA locus in a later analysis, with DRB1 highest and HLA-C lowest.

At collection, donors were nominally healthy, but unrecorded immune exposures were probable. The sequencing sample was made of PBMCs. The receptor comes from a man between 25 and 39 years old in good health and CMV-seropositive. The chain joins TRBV18 to TRBJ2-1; D is perhaps TRBD1 (6 bases). In DNA form, the CDR3 reads TGTGCCAGCTCTACAGGGACGTACAATGAGCAGTTCTTC. It encodes CASSTGTYNEQFF.